This TCR beta chain was identified in a study of blood T cell repertoires in COVID-19. Whole-study context: The United States, Italy and Spain supplied acute and convalescent COVID-19 samples.

This clone was picked up one time. From germline, CDR1 is SEHNR and CDR2 FQNEAQ (reference sequence). CDR3 size: 15 residues. V shed 6 bases and J 2 bases; nucleotides not matched to a gene: 6. Measured with immunoSEQ multiplex PCR; TCRdb has only the in-frame clones, and not every one. Counted here are hundreds of thousands of clones, more than 75% occurring once; the ten biggest clones make up about 2.2%. Sequencing input: peripheral blood. The J gene is TRBJ1-4, the V gene TRBV7-9; 7 nucleotides align to TRBD1. The source is a woman in her twenties or thirties who had recovered from COVID-19. The CDR3 DNA reads as TGTGCCAGCAGAACAGTACAGGGGACTAATGAAAAACTGTTTTTT. The encoded protein is CASRTVQGTNEKLFF.